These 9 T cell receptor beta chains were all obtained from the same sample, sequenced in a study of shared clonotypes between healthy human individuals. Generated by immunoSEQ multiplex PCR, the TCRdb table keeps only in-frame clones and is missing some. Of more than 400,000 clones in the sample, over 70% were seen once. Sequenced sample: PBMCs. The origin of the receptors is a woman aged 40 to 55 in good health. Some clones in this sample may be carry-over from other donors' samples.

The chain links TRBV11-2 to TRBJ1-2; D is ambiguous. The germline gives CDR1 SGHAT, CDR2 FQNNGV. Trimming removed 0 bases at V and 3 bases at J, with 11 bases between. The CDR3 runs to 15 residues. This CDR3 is CASSLDSSTDYGYTF. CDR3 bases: TGTGCCAGCAGCTTAGATAGTAGTACGGACTATGGCTACACCTTC.

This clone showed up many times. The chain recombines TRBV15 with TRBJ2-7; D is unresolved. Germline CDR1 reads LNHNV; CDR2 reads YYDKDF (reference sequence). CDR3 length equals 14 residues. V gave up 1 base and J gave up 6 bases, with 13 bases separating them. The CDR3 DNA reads TGTGCCACCAGCAGAGCAAGGACCGCAGGCGAGCAGTACTTC. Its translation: CATSRARTAGEQYF.

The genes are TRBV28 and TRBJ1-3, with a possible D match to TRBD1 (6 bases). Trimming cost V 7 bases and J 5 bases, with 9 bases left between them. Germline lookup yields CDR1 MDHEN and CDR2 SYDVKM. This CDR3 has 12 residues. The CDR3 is CASNTGRNTIYF. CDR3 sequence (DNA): TGTGCCAGCAACACAGGGAGAAACACCATATATTTT.

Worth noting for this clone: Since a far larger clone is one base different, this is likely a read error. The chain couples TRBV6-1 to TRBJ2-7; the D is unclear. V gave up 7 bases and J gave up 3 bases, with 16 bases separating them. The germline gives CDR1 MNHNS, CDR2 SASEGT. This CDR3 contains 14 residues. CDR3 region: CASKVGGWSYEQYF. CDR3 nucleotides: TGTGCCAGCAAGGTCGGCGGCTGGAGCTACGAGCAGTACTTC.

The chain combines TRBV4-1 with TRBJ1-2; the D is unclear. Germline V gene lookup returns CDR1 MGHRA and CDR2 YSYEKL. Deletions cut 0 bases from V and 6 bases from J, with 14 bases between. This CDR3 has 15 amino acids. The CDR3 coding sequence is TGCGCCAGCAGCCAAGATCCCAATTCGGTTAATGGCTACACCTTC. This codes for CASSQDPNSVNGYTF.

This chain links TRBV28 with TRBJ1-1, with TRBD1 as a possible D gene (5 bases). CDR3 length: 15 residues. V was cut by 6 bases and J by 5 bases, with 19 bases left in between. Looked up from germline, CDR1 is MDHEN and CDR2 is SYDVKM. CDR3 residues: CASSPPQDLGTEAFF. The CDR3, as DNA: TGTGCCAGCAGCCCCCCACAGGACCTAGGGACTGAAGCTTTCTTT.

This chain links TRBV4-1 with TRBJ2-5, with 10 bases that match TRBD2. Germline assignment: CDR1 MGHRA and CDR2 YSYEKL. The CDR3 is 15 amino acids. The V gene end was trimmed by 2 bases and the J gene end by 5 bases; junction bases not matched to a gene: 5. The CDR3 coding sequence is TGCGCCAGCAGCCAAAGCGGGAGGGGAGGGGAGACCCAGTACTTC. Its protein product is CASSQSGRGGETQYF.

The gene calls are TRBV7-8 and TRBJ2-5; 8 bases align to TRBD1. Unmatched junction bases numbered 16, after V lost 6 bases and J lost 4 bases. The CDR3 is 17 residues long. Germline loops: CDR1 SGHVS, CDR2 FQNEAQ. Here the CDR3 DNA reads TGTGCCAGCAGGCCGACAGGGGAACCGTGGGTCGGAGAGACCCAGTACTTC. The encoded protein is CASRPTGEPWVGETQYF. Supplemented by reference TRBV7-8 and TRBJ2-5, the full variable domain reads GAGVSQSPRYKVAKRGQDVALRCDPISGHVSLFWYQQALGQGPEFLTYFQNEAQLDKSGLPSDRFFAERPEGSVSTLKIQRTQQEDSAVYLCASRPTGEPWVGETQYFGPGTRLLVL.

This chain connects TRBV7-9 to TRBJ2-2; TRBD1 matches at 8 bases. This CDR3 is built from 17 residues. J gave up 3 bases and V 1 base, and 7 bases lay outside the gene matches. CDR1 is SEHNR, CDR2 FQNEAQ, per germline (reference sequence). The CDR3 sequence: CASSLGGQGAYTGELFF. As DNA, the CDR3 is TGTGCCAGCAGCTTAGGTGGCCAGGGGGCGTACACCGGGGAGCTGTTTTTT.